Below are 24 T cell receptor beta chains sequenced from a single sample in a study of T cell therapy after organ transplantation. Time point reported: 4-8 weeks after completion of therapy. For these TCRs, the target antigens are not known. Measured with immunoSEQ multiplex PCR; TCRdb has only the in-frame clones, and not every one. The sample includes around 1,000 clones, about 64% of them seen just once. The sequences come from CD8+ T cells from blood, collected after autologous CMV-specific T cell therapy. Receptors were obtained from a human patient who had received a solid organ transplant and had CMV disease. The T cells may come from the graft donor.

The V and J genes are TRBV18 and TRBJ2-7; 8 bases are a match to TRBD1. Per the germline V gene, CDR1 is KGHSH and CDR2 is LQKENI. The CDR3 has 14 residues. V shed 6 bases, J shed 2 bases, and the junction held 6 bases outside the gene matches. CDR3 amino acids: CASSTTGVPYEQYF. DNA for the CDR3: TGTGCCAGCTCTACGACAGGGGTCCCCTACGAGCAGTACTTC.

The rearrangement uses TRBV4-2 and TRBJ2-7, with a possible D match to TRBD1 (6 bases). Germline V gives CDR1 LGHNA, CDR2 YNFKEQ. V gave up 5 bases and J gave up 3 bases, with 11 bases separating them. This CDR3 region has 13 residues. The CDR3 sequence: CASSDGTNYEQYF. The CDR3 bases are TGTGCCAGCAGCGACGGGACAAACTACGAGCAGTACTTC.

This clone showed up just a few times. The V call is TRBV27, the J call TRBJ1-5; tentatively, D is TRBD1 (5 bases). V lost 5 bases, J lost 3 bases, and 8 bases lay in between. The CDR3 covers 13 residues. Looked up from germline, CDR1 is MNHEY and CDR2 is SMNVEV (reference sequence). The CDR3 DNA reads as TGTGCCAGCAGTCTGACAGTCAATCAGCCCCAGCATTTT. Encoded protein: CASSLTVNQPQHF.

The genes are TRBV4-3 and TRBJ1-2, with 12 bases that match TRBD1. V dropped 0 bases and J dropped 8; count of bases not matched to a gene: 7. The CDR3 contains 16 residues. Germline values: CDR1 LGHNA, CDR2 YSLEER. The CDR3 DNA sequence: TGCGCCAGCAGCCAAGATAGAGGGACAGGGGGCGAGGGCTACACCTTC. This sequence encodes CASSQDRGTGGEGYTF.

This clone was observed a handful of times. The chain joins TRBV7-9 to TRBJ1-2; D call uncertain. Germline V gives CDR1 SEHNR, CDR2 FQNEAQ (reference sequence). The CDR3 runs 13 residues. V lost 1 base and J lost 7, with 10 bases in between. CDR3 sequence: CASSLGDHGGYTF. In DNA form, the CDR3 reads TGTGCCAGCAGCTTAGGTGATCACGGTGGCTACACCTTC.

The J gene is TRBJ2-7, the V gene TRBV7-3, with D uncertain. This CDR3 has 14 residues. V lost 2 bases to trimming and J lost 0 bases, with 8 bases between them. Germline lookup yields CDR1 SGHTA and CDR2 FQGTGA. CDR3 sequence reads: CASSLGVASYEQYF. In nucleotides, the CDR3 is TGTGCCAGCAGCTTAGGGGTCGCCTCCTACGAGCAGTACTTC.

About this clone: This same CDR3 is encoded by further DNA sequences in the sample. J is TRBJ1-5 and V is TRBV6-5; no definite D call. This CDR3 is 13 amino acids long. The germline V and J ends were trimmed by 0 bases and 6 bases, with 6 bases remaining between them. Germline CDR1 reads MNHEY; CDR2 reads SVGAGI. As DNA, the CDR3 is TGTGCCAGCAGTTACTCGAACGTTCAGCCCCAGCATTTT. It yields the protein CASSYSNVQPQHF.

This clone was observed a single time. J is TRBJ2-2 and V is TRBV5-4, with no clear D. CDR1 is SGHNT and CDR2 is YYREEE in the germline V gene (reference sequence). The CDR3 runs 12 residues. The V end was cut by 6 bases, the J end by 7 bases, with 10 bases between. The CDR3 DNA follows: TGTGCCAGCACTGGGATGAGCGGGGAGCTGTTTTTT. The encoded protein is CASTGMSGELFF.

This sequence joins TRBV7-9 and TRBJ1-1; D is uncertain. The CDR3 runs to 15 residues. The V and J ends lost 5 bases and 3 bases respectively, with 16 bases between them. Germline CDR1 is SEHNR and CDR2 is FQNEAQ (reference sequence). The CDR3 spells CASSPSYGSDTEAFF. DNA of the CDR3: TGTGCCAGCAGCCCCAGCTACGGTAGCGACACTGAAGCTTTCTTT.

This CDR3 is CASSFADLAAINTGELFF. The CDR3 region has the DNA TGTGCCAGCAGTTTTGCCGATCTAGCGGCCATCAACACCGGGGAGCTGTTTTTT. The chain joins TRBV28 to TRBJ2-2, with 7 bases matching TRBD2. Germline lookup yields CDR1 MDHEN and CDR2 SYDVKM. Unmatched junction bases numbered 12, after V lost 3 bases and J lost 2 bases. CDR3 length equals 18 residues.

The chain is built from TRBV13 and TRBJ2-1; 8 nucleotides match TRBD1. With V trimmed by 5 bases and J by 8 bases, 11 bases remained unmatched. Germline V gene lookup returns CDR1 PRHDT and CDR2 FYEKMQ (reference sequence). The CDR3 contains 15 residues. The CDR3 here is CASSNPGQADHEQFF. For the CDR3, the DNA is TGTGCCAGCAGCAACCCGGGACAGGCCGATCATGAGCAGTTCTTC.

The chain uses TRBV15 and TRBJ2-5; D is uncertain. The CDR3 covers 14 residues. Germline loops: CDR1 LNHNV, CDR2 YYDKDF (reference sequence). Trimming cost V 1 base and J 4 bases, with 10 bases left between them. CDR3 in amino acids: CATSRVSHLETQYF. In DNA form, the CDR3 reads TGTGCCACCAGCAGAGTCAGCCACCTAGAGACCCAGTACTTC.

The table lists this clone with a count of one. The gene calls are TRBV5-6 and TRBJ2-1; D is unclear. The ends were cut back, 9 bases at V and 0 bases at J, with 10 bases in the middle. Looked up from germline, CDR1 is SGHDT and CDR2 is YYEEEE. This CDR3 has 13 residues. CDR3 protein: CATHLISYNEQFF. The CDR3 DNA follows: TGTGCCACCCACCTTATCTCCTACAATGAGCAGTTCTTC.

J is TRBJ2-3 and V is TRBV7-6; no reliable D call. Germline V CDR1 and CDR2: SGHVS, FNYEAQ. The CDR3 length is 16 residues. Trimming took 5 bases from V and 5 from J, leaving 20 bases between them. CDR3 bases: TGTGCCAGCAGCCCAAGTGACTTTTCGACGGGAGATACGCAGTATTTT. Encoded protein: CASSPSDFSTGDTQYF.

The CDR3 DNA is TGCGCCAGCAGCCAAGCGCCAAGCGGGGCAGATACGCAGTATTTT. Residues: CASSQAPSGADTQYF. The rearrangement joins TRBV4-1 to TRBJ2-3, with 7 positions matching TRBD2. Germline CDR1 reads MGHRA; CDR2 reads YSYEKL. The CDR3 is 15 amino acids. V shed 1 base and J 4 bases; nucleotides not matched to a gene: 5.

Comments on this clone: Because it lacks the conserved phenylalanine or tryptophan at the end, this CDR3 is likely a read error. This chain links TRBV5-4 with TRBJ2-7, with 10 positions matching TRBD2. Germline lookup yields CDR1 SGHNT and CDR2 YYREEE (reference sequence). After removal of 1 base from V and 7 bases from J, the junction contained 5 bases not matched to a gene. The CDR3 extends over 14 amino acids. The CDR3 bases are TGTGCCAGCAGCTTGCCTAGCGGGAGCGGTGAGCAGTACCTC. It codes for CASSLPSGSGEQYL.

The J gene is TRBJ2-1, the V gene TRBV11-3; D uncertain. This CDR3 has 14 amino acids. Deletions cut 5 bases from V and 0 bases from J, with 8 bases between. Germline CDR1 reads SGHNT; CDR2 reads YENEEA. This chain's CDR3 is CASSGLSSYNEQFF. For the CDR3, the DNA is TGTGCCAGCAGCGGATTGAGCTCCTACAATGAGCAGTTCTTC.

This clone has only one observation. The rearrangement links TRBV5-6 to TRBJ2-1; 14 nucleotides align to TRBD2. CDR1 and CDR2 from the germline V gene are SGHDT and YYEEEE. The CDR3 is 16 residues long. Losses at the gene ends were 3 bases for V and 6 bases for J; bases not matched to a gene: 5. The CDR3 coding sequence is TGTGCCAGCAGCTGGGGGACTAGCGGGGGCCTCAATGAGCAGTTCTTC. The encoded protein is CASSWGTSGGLNEQFF.

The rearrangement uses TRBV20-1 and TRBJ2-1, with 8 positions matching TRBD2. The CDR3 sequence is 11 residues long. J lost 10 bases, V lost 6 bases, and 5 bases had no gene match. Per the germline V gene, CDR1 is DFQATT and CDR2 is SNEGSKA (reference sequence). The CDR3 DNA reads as TGCAGTGCCAGGACTAGCAGGGAGCAGTTCTTC. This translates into CSARTSREQFF.

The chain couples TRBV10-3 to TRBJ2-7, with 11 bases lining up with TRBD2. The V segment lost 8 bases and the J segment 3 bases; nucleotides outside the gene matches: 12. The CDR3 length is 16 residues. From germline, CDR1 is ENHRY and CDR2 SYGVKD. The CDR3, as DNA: TGTGCCATCGTGGACCCCGGGGGGACTAGCGGCTACGAGCAGTACTTC. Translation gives CAIVDPGGTSGYEQYF.

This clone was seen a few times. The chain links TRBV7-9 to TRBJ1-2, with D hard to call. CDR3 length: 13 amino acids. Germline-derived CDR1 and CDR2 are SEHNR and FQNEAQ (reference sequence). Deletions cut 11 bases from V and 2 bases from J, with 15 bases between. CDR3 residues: CALLKTGNYGYTF. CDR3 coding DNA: TGTGCCCTACTAAAGACCGGCAACTATGGCTACACCTTC.

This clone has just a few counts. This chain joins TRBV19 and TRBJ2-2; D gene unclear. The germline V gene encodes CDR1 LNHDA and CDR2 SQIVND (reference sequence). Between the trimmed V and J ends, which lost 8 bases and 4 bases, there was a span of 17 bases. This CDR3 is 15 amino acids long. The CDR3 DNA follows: TGTGCCAGTCATTCCGTTTATTCCACCACCGGGGAGCTGTTTTTT. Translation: CASHSVYSTTGELFF.

CDR3 nucleotide sequence: TGTGCCAGCAGCTCCCGGGACAGGGAGATGAACACTGAAGCTTTCTTT. It translates to CASSSRDREMNTEAFF. The V gene is TRBV5-6, the J gene TRBJ1-1; 9 bases line up with TRBD1. Germline values: CDR1 SGHDT, CDR2 YYEEEE. This CDR3 region has 16 residues. Unmatched junction bases numbered 6, after V lost 3 bases and J lost 0 bases.

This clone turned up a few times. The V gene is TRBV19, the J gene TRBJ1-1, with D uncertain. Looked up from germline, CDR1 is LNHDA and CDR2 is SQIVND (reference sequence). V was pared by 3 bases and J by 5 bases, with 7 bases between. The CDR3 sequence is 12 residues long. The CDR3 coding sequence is TGTGCCAGTAGTATTGCGGGAACTGAAGCTTTCTTT. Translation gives CASSIAGTEAFF.